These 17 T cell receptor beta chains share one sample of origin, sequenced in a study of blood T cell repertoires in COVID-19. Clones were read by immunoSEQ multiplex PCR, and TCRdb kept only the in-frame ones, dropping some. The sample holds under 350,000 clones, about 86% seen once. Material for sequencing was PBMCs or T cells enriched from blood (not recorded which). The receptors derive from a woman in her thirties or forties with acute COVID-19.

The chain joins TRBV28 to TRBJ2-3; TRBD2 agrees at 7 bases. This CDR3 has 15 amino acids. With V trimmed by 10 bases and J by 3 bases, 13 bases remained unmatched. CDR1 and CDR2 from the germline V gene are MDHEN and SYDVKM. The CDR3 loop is CATTRGGGKTDTQYF. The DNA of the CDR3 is TGTGCCACCACACGTGGGGGGGGGAAGACAGATACGCAGTATTTT.

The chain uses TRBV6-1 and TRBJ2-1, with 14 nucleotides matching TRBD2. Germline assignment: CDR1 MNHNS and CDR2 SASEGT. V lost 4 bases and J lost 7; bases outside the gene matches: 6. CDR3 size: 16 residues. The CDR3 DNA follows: TGTGCCAGCAGTGCGCGACTAGCGGGGGGGACGAATGAGCAGTTCTTC. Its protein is CASSARLAGGTNEQFF.

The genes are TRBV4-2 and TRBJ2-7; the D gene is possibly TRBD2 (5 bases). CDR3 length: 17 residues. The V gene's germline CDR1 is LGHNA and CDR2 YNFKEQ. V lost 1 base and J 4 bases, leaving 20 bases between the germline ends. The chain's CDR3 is CASSQGIVEGISYEQYF. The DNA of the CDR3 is TGTGCCAGCAGCCAAGGAATTGTTGAGGGTATATCATACGAGCAGTACTTC.

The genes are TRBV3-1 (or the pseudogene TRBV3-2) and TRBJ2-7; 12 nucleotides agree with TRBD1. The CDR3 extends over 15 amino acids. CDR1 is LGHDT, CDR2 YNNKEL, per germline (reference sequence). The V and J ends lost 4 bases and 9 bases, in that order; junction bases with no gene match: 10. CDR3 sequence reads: CASSPGTGGLLGQYF. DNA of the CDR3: TGTGCCAGCAGCCCCGGGACAGGGGGCCTTCTGGGGCAGTACTTC.

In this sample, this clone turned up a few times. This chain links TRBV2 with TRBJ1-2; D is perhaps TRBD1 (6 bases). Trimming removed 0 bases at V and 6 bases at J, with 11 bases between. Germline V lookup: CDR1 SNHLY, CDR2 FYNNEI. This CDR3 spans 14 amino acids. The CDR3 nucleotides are TGTGCCAGCAGTGAAGCGTTGGGGGCGGATGGCTACACCTTC. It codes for CASSEALGADGYTF. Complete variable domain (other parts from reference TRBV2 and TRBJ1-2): EPEVTQTPSHQVTQMGQEVILRCVPISNHLYFYWYRQILGQKVEFLVSFYNNEISEKSEIFDDQFSVERPDGSNFTLKIRSTKLEDSAMYFCASSEALGADGYTFGSGTRLTVV.

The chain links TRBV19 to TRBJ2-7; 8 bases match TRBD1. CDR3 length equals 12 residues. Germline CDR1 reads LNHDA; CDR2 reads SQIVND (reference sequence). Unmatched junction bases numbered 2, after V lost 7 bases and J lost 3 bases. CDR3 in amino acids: CASNDRGYEQYF. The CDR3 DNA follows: TGTGCCAGTAATGACAGGGGCTACGAGCAGTACTTC.

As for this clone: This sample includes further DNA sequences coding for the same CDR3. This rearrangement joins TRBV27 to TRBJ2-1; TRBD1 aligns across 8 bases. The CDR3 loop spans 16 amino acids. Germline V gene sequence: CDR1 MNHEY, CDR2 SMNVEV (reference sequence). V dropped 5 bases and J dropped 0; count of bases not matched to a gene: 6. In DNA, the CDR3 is TGTGCCAGCAGTCCACCCGACAGGGGCTCCTACAATGAGCAGTTCTTC. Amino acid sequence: CASSPPDRGSYNEQFF.

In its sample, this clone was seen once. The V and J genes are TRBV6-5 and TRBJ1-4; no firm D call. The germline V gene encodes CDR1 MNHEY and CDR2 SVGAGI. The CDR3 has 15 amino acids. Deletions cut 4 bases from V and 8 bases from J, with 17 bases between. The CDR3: CASSSPGRAGEKLFF. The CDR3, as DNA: TGTGCCAGCAGTTCCCCGGGGAGGGCGGGGGAAAAACTGTTTTTT.

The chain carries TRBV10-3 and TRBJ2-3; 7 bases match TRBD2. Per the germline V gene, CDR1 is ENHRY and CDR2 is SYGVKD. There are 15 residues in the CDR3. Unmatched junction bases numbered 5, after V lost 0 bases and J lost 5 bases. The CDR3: CAISESGVAGDTQYF. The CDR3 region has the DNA TGTGCCATCAGTGAGTCGGGGGTAGCGGGAGATACGCAGTATTTT.

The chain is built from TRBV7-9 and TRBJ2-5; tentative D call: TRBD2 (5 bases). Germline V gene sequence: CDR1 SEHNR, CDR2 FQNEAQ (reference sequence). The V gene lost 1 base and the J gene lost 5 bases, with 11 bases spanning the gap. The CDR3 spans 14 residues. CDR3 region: CASSLDRGWETQYF. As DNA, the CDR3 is TGTGCCAGCAGCTTAGATCGGGGTTGGGAGACCCAGTACTTC. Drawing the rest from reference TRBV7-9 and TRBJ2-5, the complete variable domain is DTGVSQNPRHKITKRGQNVTFRCDPISEHNRLYWYRQTLGQGPEFLTYFQNEAQLEKSRLLSDRFSAERPKGSFSTLEIQRTEQGDSAMYLCASSLDRGWETQYFGPGTRLLVL.

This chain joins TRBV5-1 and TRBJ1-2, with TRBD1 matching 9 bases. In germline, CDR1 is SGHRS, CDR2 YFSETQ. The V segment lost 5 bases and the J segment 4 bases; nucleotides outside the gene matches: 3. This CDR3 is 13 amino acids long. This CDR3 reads CASRGQGGYGYTF. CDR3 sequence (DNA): TGCGCCAGCAGGGGACAGGGTGGCTATGGCTACACCTTC.

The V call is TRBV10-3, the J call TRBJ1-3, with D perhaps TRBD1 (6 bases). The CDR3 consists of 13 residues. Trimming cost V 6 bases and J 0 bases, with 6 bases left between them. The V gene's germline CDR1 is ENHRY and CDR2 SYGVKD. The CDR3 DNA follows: TGTGCCATCAGGGGGGCCTCTGGAAACACCATATATTTT. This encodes CAIRGASGNTIYF.

The chain's CDR3 is CASSGRRPGTGGTRVGNTIYF. The CDR3 DNA reads TGTGCCAGCAGCGGAAGAAGGCCAGGGACAGGGGGAACCCGAGTCGGAAACACCATATATTTT. The chain combines TRBV9 with TRBJ1-3; 11 bases align to TRBD1. This CDR3 has 21 residues. The J segment lost 4 bases and the V segment lost 3 bases, leaving 21 bases of the junction unmatched. Germline lookup yields CDR1 SGDLS and CDR2 YYNGEE.

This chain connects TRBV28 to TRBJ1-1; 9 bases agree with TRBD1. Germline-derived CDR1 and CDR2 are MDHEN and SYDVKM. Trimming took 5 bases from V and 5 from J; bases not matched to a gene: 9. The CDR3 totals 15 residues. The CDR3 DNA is TGTGCCAGCAGTACCGCCGGACAGGGGTCAACTGAAGCTTTCTTT. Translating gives CASSTAGQGSTEAFF.

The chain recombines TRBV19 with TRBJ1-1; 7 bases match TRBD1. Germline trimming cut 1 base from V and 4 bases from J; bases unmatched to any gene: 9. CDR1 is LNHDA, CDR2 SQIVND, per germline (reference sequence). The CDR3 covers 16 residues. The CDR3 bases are TGTGCCAGTAGTATAGGCAGGGCAGGGGGTTTCACTGAAGCTTTCTTT. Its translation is CASSIGRAGGFTEAFF.

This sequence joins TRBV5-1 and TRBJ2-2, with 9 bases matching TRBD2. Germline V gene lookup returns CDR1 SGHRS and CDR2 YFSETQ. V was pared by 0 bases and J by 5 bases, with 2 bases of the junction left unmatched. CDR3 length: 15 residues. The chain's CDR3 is CASSLGAGGTGELFF. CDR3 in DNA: TGCGCCAGCAGCTTGGGAGCGGGAGGAACCGGGGAGCTGTTTTTT.

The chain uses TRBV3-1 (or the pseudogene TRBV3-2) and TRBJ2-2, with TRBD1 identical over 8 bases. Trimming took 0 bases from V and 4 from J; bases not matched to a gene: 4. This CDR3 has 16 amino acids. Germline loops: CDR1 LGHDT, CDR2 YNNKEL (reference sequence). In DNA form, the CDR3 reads TGTGCCAGCAGCCAAGAACAGGGGGGAGTCACCGGGGAGCTGTTTTTT. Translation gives CASSQEQGGVTGELFF.